This T cell receptor beta chain derives from a study of response to subunit inactivated influenza vaccine. TCRdb re-called the RT-PCR reads with MiXCR, one entry per CDR3 protein. This table has about 570,000 distinct CDR3 sequences, 11% appearing once. V shed 3 bases and J shed 7 bases, with 8 bases lying between them. Germline CDR1 is SGHRS and CDR2 is YFSETQ. CDR3 length equals 12 residues. This clonotype was recorded at least ten times. Separately, the same data were catalogued under a study of T cells expressing NK-cell markers. According to that study: Synthesis of TCR beta cDNA relied on 5'RACE template switching carrying UMIs. It was sorted CD3+CD56+NKG2C+, CD3+CD56+NKG2C- and CD3+CD56-NKG2C+ T cells that supplied the TCR beta repertoires. Where several donors were concerned, these clonotypes also led the CD3+CD56-NKG2C+ fraction.

The sequence was obtained from a man aged 50-60 years who received an inactivated influenza vaccine. The sequencing here drew on PBMCs from blood, taken on the day of vaccination. The rearrangement joins TRBV5-1 to TRBJ2-1; D is undetermined. As DNA, the CDR3 is TGCGCCAGCAGCTCCCCTGGGAATGAGCAGTTCTTC. The encoded protein is CASSSPGNEQFF.